This T cell receptor (beta chain) was obtained from a study of T-cell reconstitution after alpha-beta-depleted transplantation in children (dated by TCRdb to 2016 to 2018). For context, the study as a whole: T-cell immune reconstitution after TCRalphabeta/CD19-depleted allogeneic hematopoietic cell transplantation in children was quantitatively tracked in the study by means of TCR repertoire profiling.

This clonotype was detected only a few times. Its antigen is unknown. The sample holds no much larger clone one base away, and base qualities are not on file. As encoded in the germline V gene, CDR1 is SQVTM while CDR2 is ANQGSEA. The CDR3, cysteine through phenylalanine, is 13 amino acids long. Only the CDR3 DNA stays, 39 bases, in frame from base 1. The junction shows trimming of 6 bases on V and 8 bases on J, plus 17 bases between the germline ends. Libraries came from PCR. Instrument on record: Illumina HiSeq 2500. TCR libraries were prepared with molecular barcoding, using unique molecular identifiers to normalize TCRbeta repertoire quantification. The public sequencing data were trimmed at Q25 with fastp and processed into clonotypes with MiXCR by TCRdb, which kept only in-frame beta chains. CDR3 protein sequences are deduplicated, and each keeps its most common genes and DNA. The sample table holds around 480,000 distinct CDR3 sequences, of which approximately 29% were seen once. Of the sample, 2% to 3% falls within the top ten clones.

This TCR was recovered from a human donor who donated a stem cell graft to a child with aplastic anemia. Sequences were derived from PBMCs from the stem cell graft donor, sampled from the stem cell graft. The rearrangement joined TRBV29-1 to TRBJ2-1; the D gene is not confidently resolved. Here the CDR3 is given as CSVADEAVDEQFF. The sequenced DNA is TGCAGCGTCGCCGACGAGGCGGTCGATGAGCAGTTCTTC.